This T cell receptor beta chain was observed in a study of PD-L1 blockade in urothelial cancer. Sequenced by immunoSEQ multiplex PCR; TCRdb stores in-frame clones only, minus some. This sample carries about 80,000 clones, roughly 87% of them seen once, and the ten largest clones take roughly 6.1%. The starting material was PBMCs, obtained around atezolizumab (anti-PD-L1) treatment. The receptor was derived from a woman in her 70s with urothelial cancer.

Here the CDR3 reads CASWTAPGNTIYF. The CDR3 bases are TGTGCCAGCTGGACAGCTCCTGGAAACACCATATATTTT. The J gene is TRBJ1-3, the V gene TRBV28; perhaps TRBD1 as D (6 bases). Trimming took off 8 bases at V and 2 bases at J, with 10 bases between the two ends. The length of the CDR3 is 13 residues. Germline-derived CDR1 and CDR2 are MDHEN and SYDVKM.